The 27 T cell receptor beta chains reported below all come from one sample, sequenced in a study of blood T cell repertoires in COVID-19. Some clones are missing from TCRdb's copy, which holds only in-frame ones; the method was immunoSEQ multiplex PCR. Here the sample spans about 120,000 clones, less than 85% being singletons. Sequenced input: peripheral blood. The source is a human donor with acute or convalescent COVID-19. The donor label of this sample is uncertain.

The V call is TRBV29-1, the J call TRBJ2-3, with 7 bases matching TRBD1. Germline V lookup: CDR1 SQVTM, CDR2 ANQGSEA. Losses at the gene ends were 6 bases for V and 0 bases for J; bases not matched to a gene: 3. The CDR3 length is 13 residues. CDR3 nucleotides: TGCAGCGTCCGACAGGGTAGCACAGATACGCAGTATTTT. Protein: CSVRQGSTDTQYF.

V gene TRBV28 combines with J gene TRBJ2-3; D is unresolved. V lost 8 bases and J lost 1, with 10 bases in between. This CDR3 has 13 amino acids. Germline V gene lookup returns CDR1 MDHEN and CDR2 SYDVKM. This chain's CDR3 is CASSRGRTDTQYF. For the CDR3, the DNA is TGTGCCAGCTCCCGCGGCCGCACAGATACGCAGTATTTT.

The rearrangement links TRBV2 to TRBJ1-5; 8 nucleotides line up with TRBD1. This CDR3 has 16 residues. The trim removed 6 bases at V and 0 bases at J, leaving 7 bases unmatched. Germline V lookup: CDR1 SNHLY, CDR2 FYNNEI. CDR3 sequence: CASRSTGGDSNQPQHF. CDR3 nucleotides: TGTGCCAGCAGGTCTACAGGGGGGGATAGCAATCAGCCCCAGCATTTT.

This rearrangement joins TRBV2 to TRBJ2-5; 8 positions match TRBD1. The CDR3 has 14 amino acids. V dropped 2 bases and J dropped 5; count of bases not matched to a gene: 4. Looked up from germline, CDR1 is SNHLY and CDR2 is FYNNEI. DNA for the CDR3: TGTGCCAGCAGTGAACCCCAGGGGGCCGAGACCCAGTACTTC. It encodes CASSEPQGAETQYF.

The CDR3: CASSQGLRGLEAFF. CDR3 sequence (DNA): TGTGCCAGCAGCCAAGGGCTCCGGGGACTGGAAGCTTTCTTT. This chain joins TRBV3-1 (or the pseudogene TRBV3-2) and TRBJ1-1, with TRBD1 as a possible D gene (5 bases). CDR1 LGHDT and CDR2 YNNKEL come from the germline V gene (reference sequence). This CDR3 has 14 amino acids. V lost 1 base to trimming and J lost 8 bases, with 14 bases between them.

The CDR3 reads CASSRGGTVSPLHF. Written as DNA, the CDR3 is TGTGCCAGCAGCCGGGGTGGCACAGTTTCCCCCCTCCACTTT. The rearrangement uses TRBV11-2 and TRBJ1-6; no firm D call. This CDR3 has 14 residues. Germline-derived CDR1 and CDR2 are SGHAT and FQNNGV. Trimming removed 5 bases at V and 13 bases at J, with 18 bases between.

This chain's CDR3 is CASSFLFREKDQPQHF. The CDR3 DNA reads as TGTGCCAGCAGCTTTCTCTTCAGGGAAAAGGATCAGCCCCAGCATTTT. The rearrangement uses TRBV7-2 and TRBJ1-5; tentative D call: TRBD1 (5 bases). The V end was cut by 3 bases, the J end by 5 bases, with 17 bases between. This CDR3 has 16 amino acids. Germline V CDR1 and CDR2: SGHTA, FQGNSA.

The table lists this clone with a count of one. This chain uses TRBV7-6 with TRBJ2-3, with TRBD1 matching 10 bases. CDR1 SGHVS and CDR2 FNYEAQ come from the germline V gene. Losses at the gene ends were 0 bases for V and 4 bases for J; bases not matched to a gene: 7. This CDR3 has 17 residues. CDR3 nucleotides: TGTGCCAGCAGCTTAGCGTGGGACAGGGGTCGCCCAGATACGCAGTATTTT. Translation: CASSLAWDRGRPDTQYF.

The chain uses TRBV6-5 and TRBJ2-1; D possibly corresponds to TRBD2 (6 bases). CDR1 is MNHEY and CDR2 is SVGAGI in the germline V gene. Deletions cut 6 bases from V and 1 base from J, with 10 bases between. CDR3 length: 14 residues. In DNA, the CDR3 is TGTGCCAGCAGACGGGACTTTTCCTACAATGAGCAGTTCTTC. Amino acids: CASRRDFSYNEQFF.

This chain uses TRBV19 with TRBJ1-2; D is uncertain. CDR1 is LNHDA and CDR2 is SQIVND in the germline V gene (reference sequence). Trimming pared 7 bases from V and 2 bases from J, leaving 5 bases between. The CDR3 spans 11 residues. The CDR3 nucleotides read TGTGCCAGTAAACAGAACTATGGCTACACCTTC. Protein product: CASKQNYGYTF.

Only a few counts were recorded for this clone. V usage is TRBV25-1 and J usage is TRBJ1-6, with TRBD1 matching 7 bases. The germline V gene encodes CDR1 MGHDK and CDR2 SYGVNS. The CDR3 has 13 amino acids. The V gene end was trimmed by 7 bases and the J gene end by 9 bases; junction bases not matched to a gene: 6. The CDR3 DNA follows: TGTGCCAGCACGAGACAGGGCGGTTCACCCCTCCACTTT. Amino acids: CASTRQGGSPLHF.

With respect to this clone: An end of the junction does not agree with germline; a read error may underlie this. The chain employs TRBV7-9 and TRBJ1-2; no clear D gene. The germline gives CDR1 SEHNR, CDR2 FQNEAQ (reference sequence). The CDR3 has 11 amino acids. CDR3 DNA: TGTGCCAGCAGCTTAGGGAGGGCACTTGACTTC. Its translation is CASSLGRALDF.

The rearrangement links TRBV30 to TRBJ2-7; possible D gene TRBD2, 5 bases. The length of the CDR3 is 12 residues. The germline V gene has CDR1 GTSNPN and CDR2 SVGIG (reference sequence). V shed 4 bases and J shed 1 base, with 8 bases lying between them. CDR3 in amino acids: CAWTGRSYEQYF. The CDR3 bases are TGTGCCTGGACGGGGAGATCCTACGAGCAGTACTTC. Full variable domain (remainder filled in from reference TRBV30 and TRBJ2-7): SQTIHQWPATLVQPVGSPLSLECTVEGTSNPNLYWYRQAAGRGLQLLFYSVGIGQISSEVPQNLSASRPQDRQFILSSKKLLLSDSGFYLCAWTGRSYEQYFGPGTRLTVT.

This clone was seen a few times. The V and J genes are TRBV11-2 and TRBJ1-2; D ambiguous. Germline V gives CDR1 SGHAT, CDR2 FQNNGV. The CDR3 totals 15 residues. Trimming shortened V by 0 bases and J by 2 bases, and 10 bases separated the two germline ends. CDR3 sequence (DNA): TGTGCCAGCAGCTTAGAAGGACTGGTCAACTATGGCTACACCTTC. Amino acids: CASSLEGLVNYGYTF.

This clone was counted a single time. The CDR3 region is CASSSTGEGYQPQHF. The DNA of the CDR3 is TGTGCCAGCAGCTCAACTGGGGAGGGATATCAGCCCCAGCATTTT. The gene calls are TRBV5-6 and TRBJ1-5; D remains ambiguous. Germline assignment: CDR1 SGHDT and CDR2 YYEEEE. The V and J ends lost 3 bases and 5 bases respectively, with 15 bases between them. The CDR3 extends over 15 amino acids.

CDR3 bases: TGTGCCAGCAGCCAAGTTAGGACAGTCTCTGGAAACACCATATATTTT. It is translated as CASSQVRTVSGNTIYF. This sequence joins TRBV3-1 (or the pseudogene TRBV3-2) and TRBJ1-3; weak D call: TRBD1 (6 bases). The V end was cut by 1 base, the J end by 0 bases, with 10 bases between. CDR3 size: 16 residues. The germline gives CDR1 LGHDT, CDR2 YNNKEL (reference sequence).

The chain joins TRBV6-5 to TRBJ1-1; D is possibly TRBD1 (5 bases). V was clipped by 6 bases and J by 3 bases, with 11 bases between them. Germline values: CDR1 MNHEY, CDR2 SVGAGI. The CDR3 contains 13 residues. The CDR3 DNA is TGTGCCAGCAGAACGGGACTTTACACTGAAGCTTTCTTT. As protein: CASRTGLYTEAFF.

The chain carries TRBV7-2 and TRBJ2-3; D gene ambiguous. V gave up 5 bases and J gave up 2 bases, with 11 bases separating them. The germline gives CDR1 SGHTA, CDR2 FQGNSA. The CDR3 consists of 14 residues. CDR3 nucleotide sequence: TGTGCCAGCAGCCTTCTATGGGCCACAGATACGCAGTATTTT. This codes for CASSLLWATDTQYF.

The V call is TRBV5-4, the J call TRBJ1-1; D perhaps matches TRBD1 (5 bases). V shed 3 bases and J shed 4 bases, with 13 bases lying between them. This CDR3 comprises 14 residues. Germline CDR1 reads SGHNT; CDR2 reads YYREEE (reference sequence). The CDR3 sequence: CASSSNLGGTEAFF. DNA of the CDR3: TGTGCCAGCAGCTCCAACCTGGGGGGCACTGAAGCTTTCTTT.

J is TRBJ1-2 and V is TRBV28; 7 positions agree with TRBD1. The V segment lost 6 bases and the J segment 7 bases; nucleotides outside the gene matches: 14. The germline V gene has CDR1 MDHEN and CDR2 SYDVKM. The CDR3 extends over 15 amino acids. CDR3 sequence: CASSLLVRGLGGYTF. Here the CDR3 DNA reads TGTGCCAGCAGCCTTCTAGTAAGGGGGCTTGGTGGCTACACCTTC.

This clone was seen a single time. This sequence joins TRBV13 and TRBJ1-2, with 8 bases that match TRBD1. Losses at the gene ends were 2 bases for V and 1 base for J; bases not matched to a gene: 6. Germline V gives CDR1 PRHDT, CDR2 FYEKMQ (reference sequence). This CDR3 is 16 amino acids long. This CDR3 reads CASSLTGQAINYGYTF. The DNA for the CDR3 is TGTGCCAGCAGCTTAACGGGACAGGCAATTAACTATGGCTACACCTTC.

This sequence joins TRBV10-3 and TRBJ2-2; 7 bases line up with TRBD1. Germline V gives CDR1 ENHRY, CDR2 SYGVKD. V was clipped by 0 bases and J by 2 bases; unmatched bases: 3. CDR3 size: 16 residues. CDR3 in amino acids: CAISESDRRNTGELFF. CDR3 in DNA: TGTGCCATCAGTGAGTCGGACAGGAGAAACACCGGGGAGCTGTTTTTT.

This clone was observed a few times. The rearrangement uses TRBV29-1 and TRBJ2-1, with D perhaps matching TRBD2 (5 bases). This CDR3 is built from 12 residues. Germline values: CDR1 SQVTM, CDR2 ANQGSEA. Deletions cut 6 bases from V and 6 bases from J, with 12 bases between. The CDR3 protein is CSVPETSNEQFF. Written as DNA, the CDR3 is TGCAGCGTCCCTGAAACTAGCAATGAGCAGTTCTTC.

The chain uses TRBV3-1 (or the pseudogene TRBV3-2) and TRBJ2-1; D possibly corresponds to TRBD2 (5 bases). In germline, CDR1 is LGHDT, CDR2 YNNKEL (reference sequence). The CDR3 has 15 amino acids. The V and J ends lost 4 bases and 9 bases respectively, with 19 bases between them. CDR3 region: CASSPSSTRVVEQFF. The CDR3 bases are TGTGCCAGCAGCCCCTCCTCAACTAGGGTCGTTGAGCAGTTCTTC.

The chain employs TRBV19 and TRBJ1-1; 7 nucleotides agree with TRBD1. This CDR3 has 15 amino acids. V gave up 6 bases and J gave up 5 bases; unmatched junction bases: 12. CDR1 is LNHDA, CDR2 SQIVND, per germline (reference sequence). CDR3 in DNA: TGTGCCAGTAGGAACCCCTACAGGGGACGGACTGAAGCTTTCTTT. This encodes CASRNPYRGRTEAFF.

This chain uses TRBV3-1 (or the pseudogene TRBV3-2) with TRBJ2-3, with TRBD2 matching 11 bases. J gave up 5 bases and V 1 base, and 11 bases lay outside the gene matches. The CDR3 extends over 18 amino acids. Germline assignment: CDR1 LGHDT and CDR2 YNNKEL (reference sequence). For the CDR3, the DNA is TGTGCCAGCAGCCAAGGCCTGTTAGCGGGGGGGCCCGGAGATACGCAGTATTTT. Protein sequence: CASSQGLLAGGPGDTQYF.

This clone was picked up a small number of times. This chain joins TRBV2 and TRBJ2-2; 9 bases agree with TRBD2. Germline CDR1 SNHLY, CDR2 FYNNEI. J gave up 4 bases and V 6 bases, and 21 bases lay outside the gene matches. This CDR3 region has 20 residues. CDR3 DNA sequence: TGTGCCAGCAGGCTTGGTTCTCGGCGGGGGGGCCGGTCGGTCACCGGGGAGCTGTTTTTT. Translating it yields CASRLGSRRGGRSVTGELFF.